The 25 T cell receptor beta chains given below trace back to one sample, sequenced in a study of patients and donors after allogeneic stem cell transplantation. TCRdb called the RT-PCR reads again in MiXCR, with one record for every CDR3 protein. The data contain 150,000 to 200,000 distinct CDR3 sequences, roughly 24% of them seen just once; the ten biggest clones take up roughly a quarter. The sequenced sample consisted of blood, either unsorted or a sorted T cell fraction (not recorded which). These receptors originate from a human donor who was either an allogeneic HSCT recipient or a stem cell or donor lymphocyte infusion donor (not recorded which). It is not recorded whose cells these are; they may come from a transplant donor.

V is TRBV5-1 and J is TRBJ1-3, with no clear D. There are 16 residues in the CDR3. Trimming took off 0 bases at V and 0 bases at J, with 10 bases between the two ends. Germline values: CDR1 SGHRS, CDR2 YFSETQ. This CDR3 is CASSLDSWYSGNTIYF. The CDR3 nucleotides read TGCGCCAGCAGCTTGGACAGTTGGTACTCTGGAAACACCATATATTTT.

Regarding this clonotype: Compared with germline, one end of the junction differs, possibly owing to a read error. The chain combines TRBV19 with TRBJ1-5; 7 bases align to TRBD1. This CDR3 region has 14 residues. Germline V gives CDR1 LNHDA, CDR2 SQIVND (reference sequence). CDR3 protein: CATTLRQGVQRQHF. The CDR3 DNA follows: TGTGCCACTACCCTGAGACAGGGTGTGCAGCGCCAGCATTTT.

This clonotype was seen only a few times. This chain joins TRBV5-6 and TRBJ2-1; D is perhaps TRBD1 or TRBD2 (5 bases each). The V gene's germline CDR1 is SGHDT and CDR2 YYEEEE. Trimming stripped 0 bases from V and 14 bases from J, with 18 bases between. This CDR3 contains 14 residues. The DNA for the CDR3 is TGTGCCAGCAGCTTGGGGGGAGAGGGGCTGAGAGAGTTCTTC. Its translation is CASSLGGEGLREFF. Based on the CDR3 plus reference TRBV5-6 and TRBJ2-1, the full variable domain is DAGVTQSPTHLIKTRGQQVTLRCSPKSGHDTVSWYQQALGQGPQFIFQYYEEEERQRGNFPDRFSGHQFPNYSSELNVNALLLGDSALYLCASSLGGEGLREFFGPGTRLTVL.

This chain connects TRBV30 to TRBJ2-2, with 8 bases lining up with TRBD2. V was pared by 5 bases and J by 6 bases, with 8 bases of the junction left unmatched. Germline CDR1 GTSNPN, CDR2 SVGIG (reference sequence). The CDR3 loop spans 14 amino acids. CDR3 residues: CAWWTGGPPGELFF. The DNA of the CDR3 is TGTGCCTGGTGGACGGGGGGGCCTCCCGGGGAGCTGTTTTTT.

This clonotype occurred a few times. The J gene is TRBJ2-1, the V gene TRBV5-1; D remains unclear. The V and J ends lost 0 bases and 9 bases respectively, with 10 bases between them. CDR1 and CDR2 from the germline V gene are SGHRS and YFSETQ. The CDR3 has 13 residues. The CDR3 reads CASSLAPTFEQFF. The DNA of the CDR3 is TGCGCCAGCAGCTTGGCTCCAACTTTTGAGCAGTTCTTC.

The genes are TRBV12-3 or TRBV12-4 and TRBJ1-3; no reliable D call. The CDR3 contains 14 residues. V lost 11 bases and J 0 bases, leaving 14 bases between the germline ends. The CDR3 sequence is CASYHALSGNTIYF. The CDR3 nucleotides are TGTGCCTCCTATCACGCGCTCTCTGGAAACACCATATATTTT.

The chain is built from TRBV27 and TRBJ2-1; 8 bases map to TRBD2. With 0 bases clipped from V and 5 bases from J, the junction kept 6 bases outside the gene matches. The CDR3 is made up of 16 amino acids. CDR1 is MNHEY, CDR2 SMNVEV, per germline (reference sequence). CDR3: CASSLSIAGLHNEQFF. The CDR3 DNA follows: TGTGCCAGCAGTTTATCGATAGCGGGGCTACACAATGAGCAGTTCTTC.

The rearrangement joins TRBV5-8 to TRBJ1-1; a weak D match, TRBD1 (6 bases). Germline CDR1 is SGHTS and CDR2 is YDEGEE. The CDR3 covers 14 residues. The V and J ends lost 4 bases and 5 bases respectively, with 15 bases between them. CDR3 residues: CASSVYRVWTEAFF. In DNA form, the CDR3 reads TGTGCCAGCAGCGTATACAGGGTATGGACTGAAGCTTTCTTT.

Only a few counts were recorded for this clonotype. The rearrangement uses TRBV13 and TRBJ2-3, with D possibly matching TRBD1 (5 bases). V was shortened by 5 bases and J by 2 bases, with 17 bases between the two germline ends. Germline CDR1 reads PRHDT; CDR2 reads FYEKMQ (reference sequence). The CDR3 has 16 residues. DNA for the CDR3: TGTGCCAGCAGCGGTCGGGTTCAGGGTTCCACAGATACGCAGTATTTT. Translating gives CASSGRVQGSTDTQYF.

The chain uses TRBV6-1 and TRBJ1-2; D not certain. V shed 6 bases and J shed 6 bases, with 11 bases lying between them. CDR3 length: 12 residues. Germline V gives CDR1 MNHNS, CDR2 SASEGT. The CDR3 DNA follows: TGTGCCAGCAGACCCGGGCCGGATGGCTACACCTTC. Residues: CASRPGPDGYTF.

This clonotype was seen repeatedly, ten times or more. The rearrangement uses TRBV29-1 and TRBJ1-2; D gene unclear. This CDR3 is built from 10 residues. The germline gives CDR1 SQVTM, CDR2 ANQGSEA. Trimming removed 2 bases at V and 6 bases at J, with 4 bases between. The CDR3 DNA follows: TGCAGCGTTGAAAGGGATGGCTACACCTTC. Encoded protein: CSVERDGYTF.

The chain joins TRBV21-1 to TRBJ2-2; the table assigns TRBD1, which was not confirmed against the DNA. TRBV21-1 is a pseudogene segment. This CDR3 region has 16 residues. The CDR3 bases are TGTGCCAGCAGCAAACCCGGACAGACGAACACCGGGGAGCTGTTTTTT. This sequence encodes CASSKPGQTNTGELFF.

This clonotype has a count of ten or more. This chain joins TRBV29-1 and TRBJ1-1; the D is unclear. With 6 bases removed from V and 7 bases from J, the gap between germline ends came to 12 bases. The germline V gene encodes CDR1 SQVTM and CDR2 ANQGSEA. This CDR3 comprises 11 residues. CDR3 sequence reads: CSVTAAGEAFF. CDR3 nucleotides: TGCAGCGTGACCGCCGCAGGTGAAGCTTTCTTT.

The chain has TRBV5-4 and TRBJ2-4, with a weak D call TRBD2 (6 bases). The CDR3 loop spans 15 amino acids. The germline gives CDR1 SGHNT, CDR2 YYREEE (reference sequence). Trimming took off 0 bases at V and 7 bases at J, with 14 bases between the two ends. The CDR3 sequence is CASSLGGVMGNIQYF. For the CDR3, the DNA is TGTGCCAGCAGCTTGGGCGGGGTAATGGGGAACATTCAGTACTTC.

CDR3: CASSLVTDYNEQFF. CDR3 DNA: TGCGCCAGCAGCTTGGTGACAGACTACAATGAGCAGTTCTTC. The rearrangement links TRBV5-1 to TRBJ2-1, with D possibly TRBD1 on 5 matching bases. Germline V gene lookup returns CDR1 SGHRS and CDR2 YFSETQ. Trimming cost V 0 bases and J 3 bases, with 7 bases left between them. The CDR3 totals 14 residues.

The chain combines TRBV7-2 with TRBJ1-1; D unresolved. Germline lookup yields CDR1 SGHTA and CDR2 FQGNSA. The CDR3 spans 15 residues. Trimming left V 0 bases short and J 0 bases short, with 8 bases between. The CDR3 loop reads CASSLATALNTEAFF. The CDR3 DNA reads TGTGCCAGCAGCTTAGCCACAGCGCTGAACACTGAAGCTTTCTTT. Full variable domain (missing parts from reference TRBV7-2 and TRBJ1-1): GAGVSQSPSNKVTEKGKDVELRCDPISGHTALYWYRQSLGQGLEFLIYFQGNSAPDKSGLPSDRFSAERTGGSVSTLTIQRTQQEDSAVYLCASSLATALNTEAFFGQGTRLTVV.

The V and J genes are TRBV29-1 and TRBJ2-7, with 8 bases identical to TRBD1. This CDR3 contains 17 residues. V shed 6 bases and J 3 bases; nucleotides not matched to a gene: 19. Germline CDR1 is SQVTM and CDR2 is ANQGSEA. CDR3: CSVEIAAGQAENYEQYF. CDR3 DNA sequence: TGCAGCGTCGAAATTGCCGCGGGACAGGCGGAAAACTACGAGCAGTACTTC.

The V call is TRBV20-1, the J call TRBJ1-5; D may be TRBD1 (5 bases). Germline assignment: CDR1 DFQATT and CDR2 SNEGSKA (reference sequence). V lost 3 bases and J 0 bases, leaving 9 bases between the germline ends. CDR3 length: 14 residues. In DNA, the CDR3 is TGCAGTGCTAGTCGGGACGGTAGCAATCAGCCCCAGCATTTT. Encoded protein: CSASRDGSNQPQHF.

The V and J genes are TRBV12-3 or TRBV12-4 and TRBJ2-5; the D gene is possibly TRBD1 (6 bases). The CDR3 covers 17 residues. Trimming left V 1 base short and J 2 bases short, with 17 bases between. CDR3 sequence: CASSLERWDKGQETQYF. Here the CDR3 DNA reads TGTGCCAGCAGTTTAGAGCGCTGGGACAAGGGACAAGAGACCCAGTACTTC.

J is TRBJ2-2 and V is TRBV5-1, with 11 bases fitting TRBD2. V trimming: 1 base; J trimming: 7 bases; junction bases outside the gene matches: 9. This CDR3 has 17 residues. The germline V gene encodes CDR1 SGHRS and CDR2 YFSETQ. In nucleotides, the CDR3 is TGCGCCAGCAGCTTGTCCCCTAGCGGGGGGCTTGGCGGGGAGCTGTTTTTT. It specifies CASSLSPSGGLGGELFF.

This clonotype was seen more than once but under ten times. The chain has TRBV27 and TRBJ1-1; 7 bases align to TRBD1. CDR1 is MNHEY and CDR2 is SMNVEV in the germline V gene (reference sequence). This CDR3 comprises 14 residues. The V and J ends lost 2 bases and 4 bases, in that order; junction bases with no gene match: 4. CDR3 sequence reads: CASSLTGVGTEAFF. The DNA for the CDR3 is TGTGCCAGCAGTTTAACAGGGGTGGGCACTGAAGCTTTCTTT.

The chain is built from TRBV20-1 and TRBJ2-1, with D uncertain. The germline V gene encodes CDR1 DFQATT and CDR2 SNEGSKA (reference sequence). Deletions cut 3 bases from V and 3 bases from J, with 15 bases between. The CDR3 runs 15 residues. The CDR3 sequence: CSASTPMAFYNEQFF. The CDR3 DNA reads TGCAGTGCTAGTACGCCCATGGCCTTCTACAATGAGCAGTTCTTC.

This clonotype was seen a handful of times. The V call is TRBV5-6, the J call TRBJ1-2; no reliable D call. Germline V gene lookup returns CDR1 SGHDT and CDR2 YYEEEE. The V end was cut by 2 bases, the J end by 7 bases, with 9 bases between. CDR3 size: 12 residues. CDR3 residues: CASSFFDFGYTF. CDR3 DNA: TGTGCCAGCAGCTTCTTTGACTTTGGCTACACCTTC. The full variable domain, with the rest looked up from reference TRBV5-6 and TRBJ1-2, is DAGVTQSPTHLIKTRGQQVTLRCSPKSGHDTVSWYQQALGQGPQFIFQYYEEEERQRGNFPDRFSGHQFPNYSSELNVNALLLGDSALYLCASSFFDFGYTFGSGTRLTVV.

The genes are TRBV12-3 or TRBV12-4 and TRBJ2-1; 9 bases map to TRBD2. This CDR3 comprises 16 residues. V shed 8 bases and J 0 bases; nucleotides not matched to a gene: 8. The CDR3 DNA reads TGTGCCAGCTGGATAGCGGGGGACGGCTCCTACAATGAGCAGTTCTTC. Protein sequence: CASWIAGDGSYNEQFF.

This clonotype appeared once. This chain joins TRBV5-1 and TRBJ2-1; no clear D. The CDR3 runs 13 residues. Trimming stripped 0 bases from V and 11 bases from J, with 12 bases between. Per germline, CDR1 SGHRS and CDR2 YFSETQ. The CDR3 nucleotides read TGCGCCAGCAGCTTGGATGGCTACGAGAAGCAGTTCTTC. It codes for CASSLDGYEKQFF. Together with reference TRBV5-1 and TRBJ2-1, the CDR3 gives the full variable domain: KAGVTQTPRYLIKTRGQQVTLSCSPISGHRSVSWYQQTPGQGLQFLFEYFSETQRNKGNFPGRFSGRQFSNSRSEMNVSTLELGDSALYLCASSLDGYEKQFFGPGTRLTVL.